The rows below give T cell receptor beta chains drawn from one sample of a study of T-cell reconstitution after alpha-beta-depleted transplantation in children. TCRdb redid the calling of the PCR reads with MiXCR, one entry per CDR3 protein. This sample has tens of thousands of distinct CDR3 sequences, with roughly 6.5% found just once. Sequenced here: peripheral blood, sampled 60 days after TCRalphabeta/CD19-depleted stem cell transplant. Source of these receptors: a child under two years old who had a stem cell transplant for acute myeloid leukemia, so the T cells may come from the graft donor. The CDR3 runs from the conserved cysteine through the conserved F or W. D genes are given only for firm matches. Only part of the rows carry a size: once, few, many, or a class if the clone is expanded.

>many|TRBV10-3|NA|TRBJ1-1
CAISVAGRGAFF
TGTGCCATCAGTGTCGCAGGGAGGGGAGCTTTCTTT
>many|TRBV20-1|TRBD2|TRBJ2-2
CSASGLAGVRTGELFF
TGCAGTGCTAGTGGACTAGCGGGAGTACGGACCGGGGAGCTGTTTTTT
>many|TRBV7-9|TRBD1|TRBJ2-7
CASSSQGTGIKQYF
TGTGCCAGCAGTTCGCAGGGGACAGGGATAAAGCAGTACTTC
>NA|TRBV27|NA|TRBJ2-2
CASRTNTGELFF
TGTGCCAGCAGAACAAACACCGGGGAGCTGTTTTTT
>many|TRBV10-3|NA|TRBJ2-2
CAISFRETNTGELFF
TGTGCCATCAGTTTCAGGGAGACGAACACCGGGGAGCTGTTTTTT
>many|TRBV7-9|NA|TRBJ2-7
CASSSLAGLGPGGEQYF
TGTGCCAGCAGCTCACTAGCCGGTCTTGGTCCCGGAGGGGAGCAGTACTTC
>many|TRBV4-3|TRBD1|TRBJ2-7
CASSQAGQEDDEQYF
TGCGCCAGCAGCCAAGCAGGACAGGAGGACGACGAGCAGTACTTC
>few|TRBV25-1|NA|TRBJ2-7
CASSDVLWQGTYEQYF
TGTGCCAGCAGTGACGTTCTCTGGCAGGGGACCTACGAGCAGTACTTC
>many|TRBV27|NA|TRBJ1-3
CASSLGGTGNTIYF
TGTGCCAGCAGTTTAGGGGGCACTGGAAACACCATATATTTT
>many|TRBV7-2|NA|TRBJ1-2
CASSYGYTF
TGTGCCAGCAGCTATGGCTACACCTTC
>many|TRBV25-1|NA|TRBJ1-1
CASRNLLSGLSRRNTEAFF
TGTGCCAGCAGGAACTTATTGTCGGGACTCAGCAGGCGAAACACTGAAGCTTTCTTT
>many|TRBV27|TRBD1|TRBJ2-7
CASSFQTGGLYEQYF
TGTGCCAGCAGTTTTCAAACAGGGGGCTTGTACGAGCAGTACTTC
>many|TRBV12-3/TRBV12-4|TRBD1|TRBJ1-3
CASSLGTGKAILISGNTIYF
TGTGCCAGCAGTTTGGGGACAGGGAAGGCGATTCTCATCTCTGGAAACACCATATATTTT
>many|TRBV11-2|NA|TRBJ2-5
CASSFQETQYF
TGTGCCAGCAGCTTTCAAGAGACCCAGTACTTC
>many|TRBV27|NA|TRBJ2-7
CASSLNGRGREQYF
TGTGCCAGCAGTTTAAATGGCAGGGGACGCGAGCAGTACTTC
>many|TRBV9|NA|TRBJ2-2
CASSPHTGELFF
TGTGCCAGCAGCCCCCACACCGGGGAGCTGTTTTTT
>many|TRBV4-3|NA|TRBJ2-1
CASSQGTPGNEQFF
TGCGCCAGCAGCCAAGGAACCCCTGGGAATGAGCAGTTCTTC
>many|TRBV6-5|TRBD2|TRBJ2-1
CASSYGLADNEQFF
TGTGCCAGCAGTTACGGACTAGCGGACAATGAGCAGTTCTTC
>many|TRBV12-3/TRBV12-4|NA|TRBJ2-7
CASSLEGREQYF
TGTGCCAGCAGTTTAGAAGGCCGAGAGCAGTACTTC
>NA|TRBV5-5|NA|TRBJ2-7
CASSLGHPPVSF
TGTGCCAGCAGCTTGGGACACCCCCCGGTGAGCTTC
>many|TRBV27|NA|TRBJ2-2
CASSSPLAIQRTGELFF
TGTGCCAGCAGTTCCCCCCTAGCGATTCAGAGAACCGGGGAGCTGTTTTTT
>many|TRBV4-3|NA|TRBJ2-7
CASSQDHQGSYEQYF
TGCGCCAGCAGCCAAGATCACCAGGGATCCTACGAGCAGTACTTC
>many|TRBV7-2|NA|TRBJ2-5
CASSLNSQETQYF
TGTGCCAGCAGCTTAAACTCACAAGAGACCCAGTACTTC
>many|TRBV13|NA|TRBJ2-2
CASSLGLNTGELFF
TGTGCCAGCAGCTTAGGACTGAACACCGGGGAGCTGTTTTTT
>many|TRBV6-5|NA|TRBJ1-2
CASSYPGDSYTF
TGTGCCAGCAGTTACCCAGGGGACAGCTACACCTTC
>many|TRBV24-1|TRBD2|TRBJ2-3
CATSDYLAGATDTQYF
TGTGCCACCAGTGACTATCTAGCGGGAGCCACAGATACGCAGTATTTT
>many|TRBV5-1|NA|TRBJ2-2
CASSLVTLTNTGELFF
TGCGCCAGCAGCTTGGTAACTCTGACGAACACCGGGGAGCTGTTTTTT
>many|TRBV28|NA|TRBJ2-7
CASSLRGGEQYF
TGTGCCAGCAGTTTAAGGGGGGGCGAGCAGTACTTC
>many|TRBV2|NA|TRBJ2-3
CASSEMGHASTDTQYF
TGTGCCAGCAGTGAAATGGGACACGCTAGCACAGATACGCAGTATTTT
>many|TRBV27|NA|TRBJ2-7
CASSLSRRSYEQYF
TGTGCCAGCAGTTTATCGAGACGATCTTACGAGCAGTACTTC
>many|TRBV27|NA|TRBJ2-4
CASSSSFLAKNIQYF
TGTGCCAGCAGTTCATCCTTTCTCGCCAAAAACATTCAGTACTTC
>many|TRBV4-1|NA|TRBJ2-5
CASSQDPRPETQYF
TGCGCCAGCAGCCAAGATCCGCGACCAGAGACCCAGTACTTC
>many|TRBV24-1|NA|TRBJ2-3
CATSANRDSFATDTQYF
TGTGCCACCAGTGCTAACCGGGACTCCTTCGCCACAGATACGCAGTATTTT
>many|TRBV14|TRBD1|TRBJ2-7
CASSLGQRLYEQYF
TGTGCCAGCAGCTTGGGACAGCGTTTATACGAGCAGTACTTC
>many|TRBV11-2|NA|TRBJ2-1
CASSYGPSSYNEQFF
TGTGCCAGCAGCTATGGACCCAGCTCCTACAATGAGCAGTTCTTC
>NA|TRBV11-2|NA|TRBJ2-6
CASTHAFTPFSGANVLTF
TGTGCCAGCACCCACGCATTCACACCTTTCTCTGGGGCCAACGTCCTGACTTTC
>many|TRBV7-3|NA|TRBJ2-2
CASSLYLTGELFF
TGTGCCAGCAGCTTATATCTCACCGGGGAGCTGTTTTTT
>many|TRBV5-1|NA|TRBJ1-4
CASSSDISREKLFF
TGCGCCAGCAGCTCGGACATATCTAGAGAAAAACTGTTTTTT
>many|TRBV14|TRBD1|TRBJ2-7
CASSQAQGFHEQYF
TGTGCCAGCAGCCAAGCACAGGGGTTCCACGAGCAGTACTTC
>once|TRBV9|NA|TRBJ1-2
CASSVEGINGYTF
TGTGCCAGCAGCGTAGAAGGGATCAATGGCTACACCTTC
>many|TRBV7-6|TRBD2|TRBJ2-1
CASSPIAGTYNEQFF
TGTGCCAGCAGCCCCATAGCGGGCACCTACAATGAGCAGTTCTTC
>many|TRBV9|TRBD2|TRBJ2-3
CASSALTSGSTDTQYF
TGTGCCAGCAGCGCCTTGACTAGCGGGAGCACAGATACGCAGTATTTT
>many|TRBV28|NA|TRBJ2-7
CASSLNRERSGYEQYF
TGTGCCAGCAGTTTGAACAGGGAACGTAGTGGCTACGAGCAGTACTTC
>many|TRBV28|TRBD2|TRBJ2-7
CASSLPLAGGSYEQYF
TGTGCCAGCAGTCTCCCGTTAGCGGGGGGCTCCTACGAGCAGTACTTC
>many|TRBV24-1|NA|TRBJ1-1
CASQGNERKAFF
TGTGCCTCGCAGGGGAACGAGCGAAAAGCTTTCTTT
>NA|TRBV12-3/TRBV12-4|NA|TRBJ1-2
CASTMGWDGYTF
TGTGCCAGCACCATGGGGTGGGATGGCTACACCTTC